This T cell receptor (beta chain) was identified in a study of blood T cell repertoires in COVID-19. About the study: Specimens from acute and convalescent COVID-19 originated in the United States, Italy and Spain. PBMCs, B-cell-depleted T cells, or T cells were the source of the cDNA or gDNA that made up the material.

CDR3 length equals 16 residues. Germline loops: CDR1 SGHRS, CDR2 YFSETQ. V lost 0 bases to trimming and J lost 2 bases, with 12 bases between them. Patients of the Seattle cohort, enrolled during active infection, were followed longitudinally. In the original processing: Scientists estimated how many nucleated cells there were by amplifying reference gene primers. Clones were read by immunoSEQ multiplex PCR, and TCRdb kept only the in-frame ones, dropping some. V, J and clone size reflect that table, while D and trimming were determined from the DNA. The sample shows 200,000 to 250,000 clones, approximately 90% of them seen only once.

Sequenced: peripheral blood. The chain employs TRBV5-1 and TRBJ2-1, with a possible D match to TRBD2 (5 bases). The TCR originated in a young man with COVID-19, enrolled during active disease. The CDR3 region is CASSLAAGAAYNEQFF. The DNA of the CDR3 is TGCGCCAGCAGCTTGGCGGCTGGAGCGGCCTACAATGAGCAGTTCTTC.